The 3 T cell receptor beta chains listed next were all sequenced from one sample in a study of T cell responses to AZD1222 COVID-19 vaccine. The table came from immunoSEQ multiplex PCR; TCRdb's copy has only in-frame clones and leaves some out. Here the sample spans some 120,000 clones, 75% to 85% being singletons. The source was peripheral blood, collected 28 days after the second AZD1222 dose. All receptors come from an adult who received the AZD1222 COVID-19 vaccine.

This chain uses TRBV7-2 with TRBJ2-2, with D tentatively TRBD2 (5 bases). The V gene's germline CDR1 is SGHTA and CDR2 FQGNSA. The CDR3 extends over 19 amino acids. Deletions cut 7 bases from V and 4 bases from J, with 28 bases between. CDR3 DNA sequence: TGTGCCAGCACCTTTCCCTCCCGCCTAGGGTCGGGGAGCACCGGGGAGCTGTTTTTT. It translates to CASTFPSRLGSGSTGELFF. Full variable domain (rest looked up from reference TRBV7-2 and TRBJ2-2): GAGVSQSPSNKVTEKGKDVELRCDPISGHTALYWYRQSLGQGLEFLIYFQGNSAPDKSGLPSDRFSAERTGGSVSTLTIQRTQQEDSAVYLCASTFPSRLGSGSTGELFFGEGSRLTVL.

This chain uses TRBV4-3 with TRBJ2-7; D remains unclear. Trimming took 4 bases from V and 6 from J, leaving 19 bases between them. Germline V gene lookup returns CDR1 LGHNA and CDR2 YSLEER. The CDR3 has 15 residues. The CDR3 DNA reads as TGCGCCAGCAGCCGAACCCTGGGCTTAGTATCCGAGCAGTACTTC. Translated: CASSRTLGLVSEQYF.

This clone was observed a handful of times. J is TRBJ2-2 and V is TRBV9; D might be TRBD2 (5 bases). V gave up 0 bases and J gave up 8 bases, with 14 bases separating them. This CDR3 has 15 amino acids. Per germline, CDR1 SGDLS and CDR2 YYNGEE. The CDR3 nucleotides read TGTGCCAGCAGCGTAGGCGGGCCCCGGGAAGGGGAGCTGTTTTTT. Amino acid sequence: CASSVGGPREGELFF.